Listed below are T cell receptor beta chains from one sample, sequenced in a study of OX40 agonist ivuxolimab in advanced cancers. Sequencing was performed with immunoSEQ multiplex PCR; in TCRdb, only in-frame clones are kept and a portion is missing. The repertoire holds around 70,000 clones, around four fifths seen once, with 5.5% to 7.5% in the top ten. The source material was CD4+ or CD8+ T cells sorted from blood, sampled in a trial of the OX40 agonist ivuxolimab. The origin of the receptors is an adult with an advanced solid tumor such as melanoma, head and neck, liver or kidney cancer. Both conserved end residues are part of each CDR3. Each record gives: clone size, D gene, CDR3 length, J gene, V gene, CDR3 protein, CDR3 DNA. D genes are given only for firm matches. The size entry is marked missing in some rows and otherwise reads once, few, many or a size class.

once | TRBD1 | 18 | TRBJ2-2 | TRBV23-1 | CASSQSPPGQGSTGELFF | TGCGCCAGCAGTCAAAGCCCCCCGGGACAGGGGAGCACCGGGGAGCTGTTTTTT
NA | TRBD1 | 15 | TRBJ2-4 | TRBV27 | CASSLSWTGGDIQYF | TGTGCCAGCAGTTTATCATGGACAGGGGGAGACATTCAGTACTTC
few | NA | 15 | TRBJ2-7 | TRBV15 | CATSRDRRPEGEQYF | TGTGCCACCAGCAGAGATCGCAGACCAGAGGGCGAGCAGTACTTC
NA | NA | 15 | TRBJ1-1 | TRBV18 | CASSPRGRVNTEAFF | TGTGCCAGCTCACCACGGGGCCGAGTTAACACTGAAGCTTTCTTT
NA | NA | 14 | TRBJ1-1 | TRBV5-6 | CASSFEAGALGAFF | TGTGCCAGCAGCTTTGAGGCAGGGGCTTTAGGAGCTTTCTTT
NA | NA | 15 | TRBJ1-2 | TRBV4-1 | CASSHKMTGNYGYTF | TGCGCCAGCAGCCACAAAATGACAGGAAACTATGGCTACACCTTC
NA | TRBD1 | 14 | TRBJ1-5 | TRBV19 | CASSDRASNQPQHF | TGTGCCAGTAGCGACAGGGCCAGCAATCAGCCCCAGCATTTT
NA | TRBD1 | 17 | TRBJ2-4 | TRBV7-9 | CASSLAFLGTGNGIQYF | TGTGCCAGCAGCTTAGCCTTCTTAGGGACAGGGAATGGCATTCAGTACTTC
NA | NA | 16 | TRBJ2-7 | TRBV7-2 | CASSLGGAGFSYEQYF | TGTGCCAGCAGCTTAGGCGGAGCCGGGTTCTCCTACGAGCAGTACTTC
NA | NA | 10 | TRBJ2-5 | TRBV6-4 | CASSAGAQYF | TGTGCCAGCAGTGCAGGGGCACAGTACTTC
NA | NA | 14 | TRBJ2-3 | TRBV14 | CASSQESSTDTQYF | TGTGCCAGCAGCCAAGAATCTAGCACAGATACGCAGTATTTT
NA | NA | 13 | TRBJ2-7 | TRBV5-6 | CASSLQGPYEQYF | TGTGCCAGCAGCTTGCAGGGGCCCTACGAGCAGTACTTC
NA | NA | 14 | TRBJ2-2 | TRBV28 | CASSPRQDTGELFF | TGTGCCAGCAGCCCGAGACAGGACACCGGGGAGCTGTTTTTT
NA | TRBD1 | 15 | TRBJ2-7 | TRBV5-4 | CASSLKDRGPYEQYF | TGTGCCAGCAGCTTGAAGGACAGGGGGCCGTACGAGCAGTACTTC
once | NA | 13 | TRBJ2-2 | TRBV7-6 | CASSSNSARELFF | TGTGCCAGCAGCTCAAACTCGGCCAGGGAGCTGTTTTTT
NA | NA | 13 | TRBJ2-7 | TRBV28 | CASSLSVSYEQYF | TGTGCCAGCAGTTTATCAGTAAGCTACGAGCAGTACTTC
NA | TRBD2 | 19 | TRBJ2-7 | TRBV27 | CASRNLAGGNKELLRGQYF | TGTGCCAGCAGAAACCTAGCGGGAGGGAACAAGGAGCTCCTACGAGGGCAGTACTTC
few | TRBD1 | 16 | TRBJ1-6 | TRBV27 | CASSPTDRGADSPLHF | TGTGCCAGCAGTCCAACAGACAGGGGCGCGGATTCACCCCTCCACTTT